Presented here are 14 T cell receptor beta chains from one specimen sequenced in a study of T cells after yellow fever vaccination. Via MiXCR, TCRdb re-called the 5' RACE reads, giving one row per CDR3 protein. The data show about 60,000 distinct CDR3 sequences, 7.1% seen once. Source: CD8+ T cells sorted from PBMCs, taken on the day of the first yellow fever vaccination. These receptors were collected from a man in his late teens or twenties who received the YFV17D yellow fever vaccine.

Only a few counts were recorded for this clonotype. The chain carries TRBV4-3 and TRBJ2-3; 12 positions match TRBD2. This CDR3 has 15 residues. Germline CDR1 and CDR2: LGHNA and YSLEER. The ends lost 4 bases at V and 6 bases at J; junction bases unmatched: 5. CDR3 bases: TGCGCCAGCAGCCGGGCTAGCGGGGGGGCCGATACGCAGTATTTT. Protein product: CASSRASGGADTQYF.

This chain links TRBV7-9 with TRBJ2-7, with 9 nucleotides matching TRBD1. Trimming removed 1 base from V and 2 bases from J; junction bases left unmatched: 6. The germline CDR1 and CDR2 sequences are SEHNR and FQNEAQ (reference sequence). The CDR3 is 16 residues long. The CDR3 loop reads CASSLVGDRVTYEQYF. CDR3 coding DNA: TGTGCCAGCAGCTTAGTTGGGGACAGGGTCACCTACGAGCAGTACTTC.

V is TRBV5-5 and J is TRBJ2-7; TRBD1 aligns across 7 bases. Germline trimming cut 3 bases from V and 1 base from J; bases unmatched to any gene: 4. CDR1 is SGHKS, CDR2 YYEKEE, per germline (reference sequence). The CDR3 is 14 residues long. The CDR3 sequence: CASSSPGQSYEQYV. CDR3 coding DNA: TGTGCCAGCAGCTCGCCGGGACAGTCCTACGAGCAGTACGTC.

This clonotype was detected ten times or more. J is TRBJ1-1 and V is TRBV7-8, with TRBD1 identical over 11 bases. Per germline, CDR1 SGHVS and CDR2 FQNEAQ. This CDR3 contains 14 residues. V lost 5 bases to trimming and J lost 4 bases; unmatched junction nucleotides: 3. CDR3 residues: CASSTGQGATEAFF. CDR3 DNA sequence: TGTGCCAGCAGCACCGGACAGGGGGCCACTGAAGCTTTCTTT.

This clonotype was recorded at least ten times. The genes are TRBV6-6 and TRBJ1-5; no firm D call. Trimming removed 2 bases at V and 8 bases at J, with 4 bases between. Germline CDR1 and CDR2: MNHNY and SVGAGI (reference sequence). The CDR3 totals 11 residues. This CDR3 reads CASSYGEPQHF. Here the CDR3 DNA reads TGTGCCAGCAGTTACGGGGAGCCCCAGCATTTT.

The V and J genes are TRBV4-1 and TRBJ1-1; D may be TRBD1 (5 bases). The CDR3 contains 13 residues. V dropped 1 base and J dropped 8 bases, with 11 bases sitting between them. Germline V gene lookup returns CDR1 MGHRA and CDR2 YSYEKL. The CDR3 loop is CASSQGQGWEAFF. The CDR3 region has the DNA TGCGCCAGCAGCCAAGGGCAGGGTTGGGAAGCTTTCTTT.

This clonotype has ten or more counts. This chain uses TRBV5-8 with TRBJ1-5; D is ambiguous. From germline, CDR1 is SGHTS and CDR2 YDEGEE. The CDR3 has 14 amino acids. V lost 0 bases to trimming and J lost 3 bases, with 7 bases between them. For the CDR3, the DNA is TGTGCCAGCAGCTTGGTACAGCTCAATCAGCCCCAGCATTTT. Residues: CASSLVQLNQPQHF. The whole variable domain, remainder taken from reference TRBV5-8 and TRBJ1-5, is EAGVTQSPTHLIKTRGQQATLRCSPISGHTSVYWYQQALGLGLQFLLWYDEGEERNRGNFPPRFSGRQFPNYSSELNVNALELEDSALYLCASSLVQLNQPQHFGDGTRLSIL.

In this sample, this clonotype turned up a few times. The DNA of the CDR3 is TGCGCCAGCAGCGACGGTACAGGGACCCACGAGCAGTACTTC. This sequence encodes CASSDGTGTHEQYF. The chain is built from TRBV5-1 and TRBJ2-7; maybe TRBD1 (6 bases). V lost 4 bases and J 5 bases, leaving 16 bases between the germline ends. The CDR3 covers 14 residues. Germline CDR1 and CDR2: SGHRS and YFSETQ.

This clonotype was counted ten times or more. The rearrangement joins TRBV4-1 to TRBJ1-4; TRBD1 matches 10 bases. The CDR3 consists of 15 residues. V shed 4 bases, J shed 7 bases, and the junction held 6 bases outside the gene matches. Germline CDR1 reads MGHRA; CDR2 reads YSYEKL. The CDR3 DNA reads as TGCGCCAGCAGCCCCTGGGACAGGGGTGGTGAAAAACTGTTTTTT. Translating gives CASSPWDRGGEKLFF.

This sequence joins TRBV19 and TRBJ1-2; D is perhaps TRBD1 (5 bases). The CDR3 extends over 13 amino acids. V was pared by 3 bases and J by 8 bases, with 13 bases between. Germline V lookup: CDR1 LNHDA, CDR2 SQIVND (reference sequence). CDR3 sequence reads: CASSMSGTRGYTF. In DNA, the CDR3 is TGTGCCAGTAGTATGTCCGGGACCCGGGGCTACACCTTC.

This clonotype was found many times. The V gene is TRBV4-1, the J gene TRBJ2-2; D could derive from TRBD1 or TRBD2 (7 bases each). With 1 base removed from V and 6 bases from J, the gap between germline ends came to 12 bases. Germline V gene data show CDR1 as MGHRA and CDR2 as YSYEKL. The length of the CDR3 is 15 residues. Written as DNA, the CDR3 is TGCGCCAGCAGCCAAGGACAGGGAGGGGCCGGGGAGCTGTTTTTT. Translating gives CASSQGQGGAGELFF.

The CDR3, as DNA: TGTGCCAGCAGTGAAAAAGACAGGAGGGGTCCTGCTAACTATGGCTACACCTTC. Translating it yields CASSEKDRRGPANYGYTF. J is TRBJ1-2 and V is TRBV2, with D possibly being TRBD1 (6 bases). The length of the CDR3 is 18 residues. V was shortened by 2 bases and J by 0 bases, with 19 bases between the two germline ends. Germline V lookup: CDR1 SNHLY, CDR2 FYNNEI.

This clonotype appeared many times. The chain carries TRBV4-3 and TRBJ1-4; D is unclear. CDR1 LGHNA and CDR2 YSLEER come from the germline V gene. V lost 0 bases and J lost 6, with 17 bases in between. The CDR3 runs 17 residues. The CDR3 sequence: CASSQEWEFIRDEKLFF. The CDR3 coding sequence is TGCGCCAGCAGCCAAGAATGGGAGTTTATCCGGGATGAAAAACTGTTTTTT.

This clonotype was seen repeatedly, ten times or more. A read error may account for a junction end that differs from germline. J is TRBJ2-3 and V is TRBV4-2; maybe TRBD2 (5 bases). The CDR3 has 16 amino acids. Germline V gives CDR1 LGHNA, CDR2 YNFKEQ. The CDR3 DNA reads TGTGCCCGCAGCCCCTGGACTGGAATTGATCCAGATACGCAGTATTTT. This gives the protein CARSPWTGIDPDTQYF.